The T cell receptor (beta chain) described here comes from a study of blood T cells in healthy people across ages. Healthy Caucasian individuals from Russia aged roughly 6 to 90 were enrolled as donors. Isolation of PBMCs gave at least 7 million cells per sample. A second PCR of about 7 to 12 cycles used a sample-barcoded 5' primer and a J-beta primer mix. Every cDNA molecule bore a tag from a template-switch adaptor containing 12 random nucleotides. TCRdb reanalysed the 5' RACE reads using MiXCR and keeps one entry per CDR3 protein. Counted here are about 900,000 distinct CDR3 sequences, 40% to 60% occurring once; the ten biggest clones make up about an eighth. The source material was blood. The sequence came from a man aged 25 to 40 in good health.

CDR3 residues: CASLVYGYTF. The CDR3 nucleotides are TGTGCCAGCCTCGTCTATGGCTACACCTTC. The chain combines TRBV2 with TRBJ1-2; D is undetermined. V was clipped by 8 bases and J by 4 bases, with 5 bases between them. Germline V CDR1 and CDR2: SNHLY, FYNNEI. The CDR3 runs to 10 residues.